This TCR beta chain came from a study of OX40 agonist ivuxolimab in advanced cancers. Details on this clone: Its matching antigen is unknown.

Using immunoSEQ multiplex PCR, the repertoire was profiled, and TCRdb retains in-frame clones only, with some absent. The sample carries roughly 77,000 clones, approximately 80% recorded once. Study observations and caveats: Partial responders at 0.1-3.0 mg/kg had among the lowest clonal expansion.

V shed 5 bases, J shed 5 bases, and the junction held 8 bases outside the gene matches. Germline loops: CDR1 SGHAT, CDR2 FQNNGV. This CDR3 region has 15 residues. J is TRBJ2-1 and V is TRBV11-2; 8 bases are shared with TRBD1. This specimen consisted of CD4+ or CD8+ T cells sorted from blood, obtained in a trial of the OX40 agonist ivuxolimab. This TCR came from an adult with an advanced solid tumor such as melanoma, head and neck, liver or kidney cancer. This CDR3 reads CASSARTGHDNEQFF. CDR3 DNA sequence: TGTGCCAGCAGCGCCCGGACAGGGCACGACAATGAGCAGTTCTTC. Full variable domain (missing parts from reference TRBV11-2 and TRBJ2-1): EAGVAQSPRYKIIEKRQSVAFWCNPISGHATLYWYQQILGQGPKLLIQFQNNGVVDDSQLPKDRFSAERLKGVDSTLKIQPAKLEDSAVYLCASSARTGHDNEQFFGPGTRLTVL.